The sequence of this T cell receptor beta chain was determined in a study of shared clonotypes between healthy human individuals. The protocol was immunoSEQ multiplex PCR, while the TCRdb copy is restricted to in-frame clones and leaves out a portion. This sample carries about 1 million clones, about 74% of them seen once, and the ten largest clones take approximately 1.5%. This clone has just a few counts. What it binds is not known. Study-level points and caveats: Some clonotypes were shared by all four sorted-subset donors, while others were not shared. The non-shared ones had lower generation probabilities than the shared ones.

The sample taken for sequencing was memory CD4+ T cells sorted from blood. Subset here: CD45RA-negative fraction. The clonotype originates from a man between 18 and 35 years old in good health.

This chain's CDR3 is CASSSSSGGVETQYF. In DNA form, the CDR3 reads TGTGCCAGCAGTTCGTCTAGCGGGGGGGTGGAGACCCAGTACTTC. The chain is built from TRBV28 and TRBJ2-5; 12 positions match TRBD2. Germline CDR1 is MDHEN and CDR2 is SYDVKM. V lost 4 bases, J lost 5 bases, and 5 bases stayed unmatched. This CDR3 has 15 residues.